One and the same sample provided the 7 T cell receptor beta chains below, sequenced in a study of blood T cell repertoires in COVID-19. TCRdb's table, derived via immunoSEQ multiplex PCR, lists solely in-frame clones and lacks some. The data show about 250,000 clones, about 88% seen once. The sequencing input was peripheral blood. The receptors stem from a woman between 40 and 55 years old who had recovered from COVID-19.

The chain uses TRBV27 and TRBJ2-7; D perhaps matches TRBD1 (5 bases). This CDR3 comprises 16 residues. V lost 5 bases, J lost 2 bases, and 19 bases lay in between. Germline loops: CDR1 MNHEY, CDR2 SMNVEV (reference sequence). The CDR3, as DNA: TGTGCCAGCAGTCCCTCATACGCTCGACAGACCTACGAGCAGTACTTC. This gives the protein CASSPSYARQTYEQYF.

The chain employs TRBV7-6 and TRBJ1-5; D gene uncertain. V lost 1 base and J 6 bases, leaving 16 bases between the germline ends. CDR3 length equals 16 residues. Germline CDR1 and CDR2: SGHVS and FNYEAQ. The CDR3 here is CASSLDGSRAGQPQHF. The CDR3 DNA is TGTGCCAGCAGCTTAGATGGATCGAGGGCTGGTCAGCCCCAGCATTTT. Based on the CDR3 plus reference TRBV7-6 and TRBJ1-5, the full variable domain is GAGVSQSPRYKVTKRGQDVALRCDPISGHVSLYWYRQALGQGPEFLTYFNYEAQQDKSGLPNDRFSAERPEGSISTLTIQRTEQRDSAMYRCASSLDGSRAGQPQHFGDGTRLSIL.

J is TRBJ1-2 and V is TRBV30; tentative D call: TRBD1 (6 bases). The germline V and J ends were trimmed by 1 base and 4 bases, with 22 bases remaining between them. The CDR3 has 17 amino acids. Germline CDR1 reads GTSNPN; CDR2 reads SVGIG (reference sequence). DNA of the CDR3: TGTGCCTGGAGTGGACCCACAGGTAAGGGGGTGGCCTATGGCTACACCTTC. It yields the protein CAWSGPTGKGVAYGYTF.

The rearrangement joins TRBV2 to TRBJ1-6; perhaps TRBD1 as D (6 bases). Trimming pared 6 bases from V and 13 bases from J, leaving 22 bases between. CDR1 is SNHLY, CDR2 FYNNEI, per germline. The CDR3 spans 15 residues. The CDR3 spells CASSKGGGWNPPLHF. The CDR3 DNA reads TGTGCCAGCAGCAAAGGGGGGGGCTGGAACCCGCCCCTCCACTTT.

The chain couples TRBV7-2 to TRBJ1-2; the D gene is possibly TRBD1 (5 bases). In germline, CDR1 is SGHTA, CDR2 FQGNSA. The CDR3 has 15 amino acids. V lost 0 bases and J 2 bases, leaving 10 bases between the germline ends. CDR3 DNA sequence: TGTGCCAGCAGCTTAGCCTCAGGGAACAACTATGGCTACACCTTC. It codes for CASSLASGNNYGYTF.

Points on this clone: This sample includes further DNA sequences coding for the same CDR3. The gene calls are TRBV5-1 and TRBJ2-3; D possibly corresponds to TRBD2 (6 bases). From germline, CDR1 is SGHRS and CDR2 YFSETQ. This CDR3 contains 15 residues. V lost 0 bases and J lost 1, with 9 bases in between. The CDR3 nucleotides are TGCGCCAGCAGCTTGGTTGGAGGGGGCACAGATACGCAGTATTTT. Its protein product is CASSLVGGGTDTQYF.

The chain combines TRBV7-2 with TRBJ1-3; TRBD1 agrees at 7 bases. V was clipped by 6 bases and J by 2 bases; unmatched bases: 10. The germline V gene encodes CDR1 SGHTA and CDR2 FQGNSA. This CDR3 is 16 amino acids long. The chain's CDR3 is CASSLTGEFTGNTIYF. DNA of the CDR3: TGTGCCAGCAGTTTAACAGGGGAGTTTACTGGAAACACCATATATTTT.